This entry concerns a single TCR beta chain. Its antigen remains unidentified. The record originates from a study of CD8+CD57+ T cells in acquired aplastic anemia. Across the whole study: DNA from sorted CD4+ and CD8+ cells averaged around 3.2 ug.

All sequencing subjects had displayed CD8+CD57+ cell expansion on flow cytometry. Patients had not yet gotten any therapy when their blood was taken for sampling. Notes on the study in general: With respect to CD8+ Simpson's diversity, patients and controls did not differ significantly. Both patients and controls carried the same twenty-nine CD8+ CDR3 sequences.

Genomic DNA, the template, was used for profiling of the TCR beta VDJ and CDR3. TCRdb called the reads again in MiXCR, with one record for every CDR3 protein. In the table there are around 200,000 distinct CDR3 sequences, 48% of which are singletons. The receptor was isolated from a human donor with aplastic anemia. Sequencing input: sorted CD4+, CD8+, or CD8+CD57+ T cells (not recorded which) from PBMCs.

CDR3 nucleotides: TGTGCCAGCAGCTTCACGTTCTCAGGGGGCTTGGAGCAGTACTTC. Translating it yields CASSFTFSGGLEQYF. The gene calls are TRBV7-8 and TRBJ2-7, with 8 bases identical to TRBD1. The trim removed 3 bases at V and 7 bases at J, leaving 11 bases unmatched. The CDR3 spans 15 residues. Germline V CDR1 and CDR2: SGHVS, FQNEAQ.